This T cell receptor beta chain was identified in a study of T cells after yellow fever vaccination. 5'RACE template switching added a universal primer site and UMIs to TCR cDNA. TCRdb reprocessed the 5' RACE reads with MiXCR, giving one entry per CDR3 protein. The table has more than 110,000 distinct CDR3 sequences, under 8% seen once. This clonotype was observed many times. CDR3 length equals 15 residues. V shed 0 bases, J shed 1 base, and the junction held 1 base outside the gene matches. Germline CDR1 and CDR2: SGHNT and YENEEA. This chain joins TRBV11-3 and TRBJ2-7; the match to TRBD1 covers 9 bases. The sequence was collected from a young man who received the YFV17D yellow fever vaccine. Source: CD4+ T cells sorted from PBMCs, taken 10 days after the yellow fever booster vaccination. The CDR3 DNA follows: TGTGCCAGCAGCTTAGAGACAGGGGGTTCCTACGAGCAGTACTTC. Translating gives CASSLETGGSYEQYF.